These 22 T cell receptor beta chains were sequenced from one sample in a study of blood T cell repertoires in COVID-19. Sequencing used immunoSEQ multiplex PCR; TCRdb keeps in-frame clones, though not all of them. In the table there are approximately 96,000 clones, approximately 81% of which are singletons. Material: peripheral blood. These TCRs come from an elderly woman with acute or convalescent COVID-19.

The rearrangement joins TRBV5-1 to TRBJ2-2; 7 nucleotides agree with TRBD1. V lost 6 bases to trimming and J lost 3 bases; unmatched junction nucleotides: 2. The CDR3 is 13 residues long. Germline V lookup: CDR1 SGHRS, CDR2 YFSETQ. DNA for the CDR3: TGCGCCAGCAAGCAGGGGGACACCGGGGAGCTGTTTTTT. This gives the protein CASKQGDTGELFF.

The chain recombines TRBV27 with TRBJ2-1, with D tentatively TRBD2 (5 bases). V shed 6 bases and J shed 0 bases, with 9 bases lying between them. CDR1 is MNHEY and CDR2 is SMNVEV in the germline V gene (reference sequence). The CDR3 sequence is 14 residues long. CDR3 protein: CASRPGSSYNEQFF. CDR3 DNA sequence: TGTGCCAGCAGGCCGGGGAGCTCCTACAATGAGCAGTTCTTC.

The rearrangement joins TRBV7-8 to TRBJ2-7; 9 positions match TRBD2. V lost 4 bases to trimming and J lost 1 base; unmatched junction nucleotides: 8. The V gene's germline CDR1 is SGHVS and CDR2 FQNEAQ. The CDR3 totals 16 residues. The CDR3: CASSWAAGGMSYEQYF. The CDR3 coding sequence is TGTGCCAGCAGCTGGGCAGCGGGGGGTATGTCCTACGAGCAGTACTTC.

V is TRBV27 and J is TRBJ2-5; 10 bases match TRBD1. The CDR3 has 17 residues. CDR1 is MNHEY and CDR2 is SMNVEV in the germline V gene (reference sequence). The V and J ends lost 0 bases and 4 bases, in that order; junction bases with no gene match: 8. The DNA of the CDR3 is TGTGCCAGCAGTTTATCCCGACAGGGGGCTAATCCAGAGACCCAGTACTTC. Encoded protein: CASSLSRQGANPETQYF.

This chain joins TRBV9 and TRBJ2-3; D call uncertain. The CDR3 has 15 residues. The germline V gene encodes CDR1 SGDLS and CDR2 YYNGEE. Trimming shortened V by 4 bases and J by 0 bases, and 12 bases separated the two germline ends. The CDR3 DNA follows: TGTGCCAGCAGCTTGAGATCGTCGAGCACAGATACGCAGTATTTT. Its protein product is CASSLRSSSTDTQYF.

The rearrangement links TRBV28 to TRBJ1-6, with D possibly being TRBD1 (6 bases). CDR1 and CDR2 (germline): MDHEN, SYDVKM. The V end lost 6 bases, the J end lost 14 bases, and 14 bases lay between the germline ends. The CDR3 extends over 12 amino acids. Written as DNA, the CDR3 is TGTGCCAGCAGACAAAACAGGGAGACCCTCCACTTT. Translating it yields CASRQNRETLHF.

The chain has TRBV24-1 and TRBJ2-3, with 7 bases that match TRBD1. Trimming at V came to 1 base and at J to 5 bases, leaving 11 bases not matched to a gene. From germline, CDR1 is KGHDR and CDR2 SFDVKD. CDR3 length: 17 amino acids. CDR3: CATSDLPGRGSEDTQYF. CDR3 bases: TGTGCCACCAGTGATTTACCCGGCAGGGGGAGTGAAGATACGCAGTATTTT.

V gene TRBV6-2 or TRBV6-3 combines with J gene TRBJ1-2, with D maybe TRBD1 (5 bases). CDR1 and CDR2 from the germline V gene are MNHEY and SVGEGT. The CDR3 is made up of 15 amino acids. V was shortened by 5 bases and J by 6 bases, with 19 bases between the two germline ends. The CDR3 spells CASSLGGKLVHGYTF. Written as DNA, the CDR3 is TGTGCCAGCAGTCTCGGGGGGAAGTTAGTCCATGGCTACACCTTC.

V is TRBV5-8 and J is TRBJ2-7, with D perhaps TRBD2 (6 bases). Germline V CDR1 and CDR2: SGHTS, YDEGEE. Between the trimmed V and J ends, which lost 3 bases and 1 base, there was a span of 8 bases. CDR3 length equals 13 residues. For the CDR3, the DNA is TGTGCCAGCAGCTGGGAGGTTTCCTACGAGCAGTACTTC. Its protein product is CASSWEVSYEQYF. Complete variable domain (other parts from reference TRBV5-8 and TRBJ2-7): EAGVTQSPTHLIKTRGQQATLRCSPISGHTSVYWYQQALGLGLQFLLWYDEGEERNRGNFPPRFSGRQFPNYSSELNVNALELEDSALYLCASSWEVSYEQYFGPGTRLTVT.

This clone was detected only once. The V call is TRBV2, the J call TRBJ1-1; 10 bases align to TRBD1. Per the germline V gene, CDR1 is SNHLY and CDR2 is FYNNEI. With 5 bases clipped from V and 7 bases from J, the junction kept 4 bases outside the gene matches. The length of the CDR3 is 13 residues. The CDR3 reads CASSPTGGIEAFF. As DNA, the CDR3 is TGTGCCAGCAGTCCGACAGGGGGCATTGAAGCTTTCTTT.

The chain carries TRBV6-1 and TRBJ1-1; perhaps TRBD1 as D (5 bases). This CDR3 is 15 amino acids long. Trimming stripped 1 base from V and 4 bases from J, with 13 bases between. From germline, CDR1 is MNHNS and CDR2 SASEGT. CDR3 in DNA: TGTGCCAGCAGTGAAGTTACGGGGGGTACCACTGAAGCTTTCTTT. Protein product: CASSEVTGGTTEAFF.

The V gene is TRBV11-3, the J gene TRBJ2-5; 10 nucleotides align to TRBD1. Germline V gene sequence: CDR1 SGHNT, CDR2 YENEEA. The CDR3 sequence is 16 residues long. Trimming removed 3 bases from V and 1 base from J; junction bases left unmatched: 5. The CDR3 DNA reads TGTGCCAGCAGCTTTGGGACAGGGGCCACCCAAGAGACCCAGTACTTC. It is translated as CASSFGTGATQETQYF.

V gene TRBV7-6 combines with J gene TRBJ2-5; 7 nucleotides align to TRBD2. The junction had 6 bases not matched to a gene; V was cut back by 5 bases and J by 3 bases. Germline loops: CDR1 SGHVS, CDR2 FNYEAQ. This CDR3 contains 14 residues. In DNA form, the CDR3 reads TGTGCCAGCAGCCAACAGGCGGGAGAAGAGACCCAGTACTTC. This codes for CASSQQAGEETQYF.

The chain uses TRBV7-2 and TRBJ2-3; a weak D match, TRBD2 (6 bases). CDR3 length equals 17 residues. Deletions cut 2 bases from V and 4 bases from J, with 19 bases between. Germline loops: CDR1 SGHTA, CDR2 FQGNSA. As DNA, the CDR3 is TGTGCCAGCAGCTTATCCCTGATGGGGGGATCGGCAGATACGCAGTATTTT. Protein product: CASSLSLMGGSADTQYF.

V usage is TRBV7-2 and J usage is TRBJ2-3; possible D gene TRBD2, 5 bases. CDR3 length: 14 residues. Trimming removed 1 base at V and 6 bases at J, with 11 bases between. Germline values: CDR1 SGHTA, CDR2 FQGNSA. The CDR3 loop is CASSLDRGTDTQYF. CDR3 coding DNA: TGTGCCAGCAGCTTAGATCGGGGAACGGATACGCAGTATTTT.

CDR3 in amino acids: CASSIGGDTQYF. CDR3 bases: TGTGCCAGCTCTATAGGCGGAGATACGCAGTATTTT. This chain joins TRBV2 and TRBJ2-3; D gene ambiguous. Per germline, CDR1 SNHLY and CDR2 FYNNEI. The V and J ends lost 8 bases and 5 bases respectively, with 11 bases between them. The CDR3 runs 12 residues. Supplemented by reference TRBV2 and TRBJ2-3, the full variable domain reads EPEVTQTPSHQVTQMGQEVILRCVPISNHLYFYWYRQILGQKVEFLVSFYNNEISEKSEIFDDQFSVERPDGSNFTLKIRSTKLEDSAMYFCASSIGGDTQYFGPGTRLTVL.

The chain combines TRBV28 with TRBJ2-1, with D possibly TRBD2 on 6 matching bases. CDR1 is MDHEN, CDR2 SYDVKM, per germline. V lost 4 bases and J 1 base, leaving 20 bases between the germline ends. The CDR3 has 18 residues. For the CDR3, the DNA is TGTGCCAGCAGTTCCTATTTGGGGCTAGCGCGATCCTACAATGAGCAGTTCTTC. Amino acids: CASSSYLGLARSYNEQFF.

This chain uses TRBV24-1 with TRBJ1-5; 12 bases fit TRBD1. The CDR3 consists of 15 residues. V shed 4 bases, J shed 7 bases, and the junction held 4 bases outside the gene matches. Germline CDR1 is KGHDR and CDR2 is SFDVKD. The CDR3 protein is CATSEAGTGGQPQHF. DNA of the CDR3: TGTGCCACCAGTGAGGCCGGGACAGGGGGCCAGCCCCAGCATTTT.

This chain connects TRBV7-9 to TRBJ1-2; 10 bases match TRBD1. The CDR3 sequence is 18 residues long. The germline CDR1 and CDR2 sequences are SEHNR and FQNEAQ (reference sequence). V shed 5 bases, J shed 0 bases, and the junction held 12 bases outside the gene matches. CDR3 residues: CASSPLLGTGDTNYGYTF. CDR3 DNA sequence: TGTGCCAGCAGCCCCCTACTGGGGACAGGGGACACTAACTATGGCTACACCTTC.

The chain is built from TRBV27 and TRBJ1-2; tentative D call: TRBD1 (6 bases). V was trimmed by 3 bases and J by 5 bases, leaving 19 bases between them. The CDR3 totals 16 residues. Germline assignment: CDR1 MNHEY and CDR2 SMNVEV (reference sequence). For the CDR3, the DNA is TGTGCCAGCAGTTTTTGGGGCGACGACAGGAAGTATGGCTACACCTTC. Its protein is CASSFWGDDRKYGYTF.

The gene calls are TRBV27 and TRBJ2-7, with 13 bases aligning to TRBD2. The J segment lost 3 bases and the V segment lost 6 bases, leaving 2 bases of the junction unmatched. Germline V CDR1 and CDR2: MNHEY, SMNVEV (reference sequence). The CDR3 runs to 14 residues. This CDR3 reads CASRTSGGGYEQYV. The CDR3, as DNA: TGTGCCAGCAGAACTAGCGGGGGGGGCTACGAGCAGTACGTC.

The genes are TRBV6-6 and TRBJ1-2, with D tentatively TRBD1 (6 bases). The V gene's germline CDR1 is MNHNY and CDR2 SVGAGI (reference sequence). Trimming took 0 bases from V and 13 from J, leaving 9 bases between them. CDR3 length equals 11 residues. The CDR3 loop reads CASSYSGAATF. The CDR3 DNA reads TGTGCCAGCAGTTACTCGGGGGCCGCCACCTTC.